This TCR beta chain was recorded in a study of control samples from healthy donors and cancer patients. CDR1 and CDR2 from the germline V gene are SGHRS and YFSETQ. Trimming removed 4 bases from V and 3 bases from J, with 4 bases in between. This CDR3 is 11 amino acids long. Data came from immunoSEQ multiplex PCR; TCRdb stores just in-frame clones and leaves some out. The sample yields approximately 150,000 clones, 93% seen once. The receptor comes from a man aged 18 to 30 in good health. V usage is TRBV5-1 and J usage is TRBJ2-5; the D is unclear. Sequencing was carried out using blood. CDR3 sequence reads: CASSVEETQYF. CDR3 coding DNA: TGCGCCAGCAGCGTTGAAGAGACCCAGTACTTC. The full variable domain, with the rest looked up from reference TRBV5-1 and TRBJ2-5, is KAGVTQTPRYLIKTRGQQVTLSCSPISGHRSVSWYQQTPGQGLQFLFEYFSETQRNKGNFPGRFSGRQFSNSRSEMNVSTLELGDSALYLCASSVEETQYFGPGTRLLVL.